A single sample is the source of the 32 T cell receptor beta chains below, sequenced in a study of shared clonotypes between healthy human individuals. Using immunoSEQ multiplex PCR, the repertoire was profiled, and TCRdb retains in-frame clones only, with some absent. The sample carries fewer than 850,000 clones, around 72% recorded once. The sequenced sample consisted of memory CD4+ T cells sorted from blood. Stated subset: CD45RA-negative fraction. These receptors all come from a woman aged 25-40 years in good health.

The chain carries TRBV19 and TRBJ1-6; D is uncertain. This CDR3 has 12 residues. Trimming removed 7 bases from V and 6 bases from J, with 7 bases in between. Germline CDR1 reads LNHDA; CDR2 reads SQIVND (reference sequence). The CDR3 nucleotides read TGTGCCAGTACCACATCTAATTCACCCCTCCACTTT. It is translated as CASTTSNSPLHF.

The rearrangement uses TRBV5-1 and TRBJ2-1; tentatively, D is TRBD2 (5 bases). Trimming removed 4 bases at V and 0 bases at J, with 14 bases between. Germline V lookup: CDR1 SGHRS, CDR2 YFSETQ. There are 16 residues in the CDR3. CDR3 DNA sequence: TGCGCCAGCAGCCCTTCAGAGCGGAGCTCCTACAATGAGCAGTTCTTC. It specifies CASSPSERSSYNEQFF.

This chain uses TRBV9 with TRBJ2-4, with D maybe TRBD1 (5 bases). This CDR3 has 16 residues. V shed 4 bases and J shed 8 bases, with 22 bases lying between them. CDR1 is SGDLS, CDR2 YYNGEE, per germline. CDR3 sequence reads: CASSSTWGAYRDIQYF. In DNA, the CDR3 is TGTGCCAGCAGCTCCACCTGGGGCGCCTACCGGGACATTCAGTACTTC.

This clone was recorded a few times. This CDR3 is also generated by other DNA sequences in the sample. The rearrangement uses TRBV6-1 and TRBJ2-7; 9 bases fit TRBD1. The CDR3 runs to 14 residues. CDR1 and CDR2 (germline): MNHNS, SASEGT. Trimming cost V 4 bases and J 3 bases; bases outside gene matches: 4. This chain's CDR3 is CASSVGTGNYEQYF. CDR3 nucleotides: TGTGCCAGCAGTGTCGGGACAGGGAACTACGAGCAGTACTTC.

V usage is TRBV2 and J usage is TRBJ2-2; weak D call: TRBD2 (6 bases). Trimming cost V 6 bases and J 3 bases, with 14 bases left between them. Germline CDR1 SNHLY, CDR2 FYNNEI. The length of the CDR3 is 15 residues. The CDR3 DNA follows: TGTGCCAGCAGGAAGCCAGGAGGGGACACCGGGGAGCTGTTTTTT. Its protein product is CASRKPGGDTGELFF. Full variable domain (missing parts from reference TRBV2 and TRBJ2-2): EPEVTQTPSHQVTQMGQEVILRCVPISNHLYFYWYRQILGQKVEFLVSFYNNEISEKSEIFDDQFSVERPDGSNFTLKIRSTKLEDSAMYFCASRKPGGDTGELFFGEGSRLTVL.

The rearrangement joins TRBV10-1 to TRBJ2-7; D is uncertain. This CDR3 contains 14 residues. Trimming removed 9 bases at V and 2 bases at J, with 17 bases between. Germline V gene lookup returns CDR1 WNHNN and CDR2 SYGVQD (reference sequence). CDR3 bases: TGCGCCAGTCCTGTCGACCAGAGGCCCTACGAGCAGTACTTC. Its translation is CASPVDQRPYEQYF.

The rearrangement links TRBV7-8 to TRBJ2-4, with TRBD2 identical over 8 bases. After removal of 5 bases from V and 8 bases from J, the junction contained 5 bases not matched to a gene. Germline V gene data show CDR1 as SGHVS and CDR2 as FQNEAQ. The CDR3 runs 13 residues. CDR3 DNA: TGTGCCAGCAGCCCGGGGGGGGTTGACATTCAGTACTTC. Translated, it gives CASSPGGVDIQYF.

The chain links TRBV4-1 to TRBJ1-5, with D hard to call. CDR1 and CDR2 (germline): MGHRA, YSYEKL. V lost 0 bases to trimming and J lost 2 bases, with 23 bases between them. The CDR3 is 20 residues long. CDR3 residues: CASSQEIRTNWIGGNQPQHF. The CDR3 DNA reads TGCGCCAGCAGCCAAGAAATTAGGACGAACTGGATCGGAGGCAATCAGCCCCAGCATTTT.

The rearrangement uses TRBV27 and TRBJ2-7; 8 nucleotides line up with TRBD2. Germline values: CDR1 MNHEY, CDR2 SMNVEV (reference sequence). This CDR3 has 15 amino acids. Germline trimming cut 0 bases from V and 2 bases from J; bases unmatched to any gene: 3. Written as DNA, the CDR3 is TGTGCCAGCAGTTTATCGCCCGGGAGGGCCTACGAGCAGTACTTC. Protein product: CASSLSPGRAYEQYF.

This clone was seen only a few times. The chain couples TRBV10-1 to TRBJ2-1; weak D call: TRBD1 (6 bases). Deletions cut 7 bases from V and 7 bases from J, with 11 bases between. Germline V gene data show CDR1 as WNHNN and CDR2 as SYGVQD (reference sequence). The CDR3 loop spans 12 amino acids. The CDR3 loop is CASTSTGNEQFF. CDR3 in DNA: TGCGCCAGCACAAGTACAGGGAATGAGCAGTTCTTC.

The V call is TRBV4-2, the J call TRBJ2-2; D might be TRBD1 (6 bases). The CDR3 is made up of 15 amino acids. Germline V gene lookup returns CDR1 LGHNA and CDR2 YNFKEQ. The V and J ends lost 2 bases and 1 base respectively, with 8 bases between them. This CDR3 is CASSQTDRNTGELFF. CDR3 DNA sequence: TGTGCCAGCAGCCAAACGGACAGGAACACCGGGGAGCTGTTTTTT.

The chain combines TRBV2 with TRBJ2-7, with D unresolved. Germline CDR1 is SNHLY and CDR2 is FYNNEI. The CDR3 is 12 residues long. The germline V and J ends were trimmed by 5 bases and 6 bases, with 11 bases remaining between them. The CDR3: CASSILTSEQYF. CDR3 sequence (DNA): TGTGCCAGCAGTATTCTTACCTCCGAGCAGTACTTC.

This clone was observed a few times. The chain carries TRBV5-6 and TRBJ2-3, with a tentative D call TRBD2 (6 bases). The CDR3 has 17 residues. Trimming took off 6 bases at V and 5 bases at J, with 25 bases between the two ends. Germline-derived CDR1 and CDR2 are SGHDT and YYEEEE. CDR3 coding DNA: TGTGCCAGCACCGTCCCCGACGGGAGAAGGTGGGGAGATACGCAGTATTTT. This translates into CASTVPDGRRWGDTQYF.

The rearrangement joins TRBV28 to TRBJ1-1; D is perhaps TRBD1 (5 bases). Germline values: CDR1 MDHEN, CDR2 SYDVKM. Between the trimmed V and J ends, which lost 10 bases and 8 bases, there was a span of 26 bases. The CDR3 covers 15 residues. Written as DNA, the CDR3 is TGTGCCACGGGACGGAGACAAACCCCCCCCCTAGAAGCTTTCTTT. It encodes CATGRRQTPPLEAFF.

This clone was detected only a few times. The CDR3 reads CASSWQSGNNEQFF. The CDR3 nucleotides are TGTGCCAGCAGCTGGCAAAGCGGGAACAATGAGCAGTTCTTC. This chain uses TRBV7-2 with TRBJ2-1; the match to TRBD2 covers 7 bases. V trimming: 4 bases; J trimming: 5 bases; junction bases outside the gene matches: 5. The CDR3 runs to 14 residues. Germline-derived CDR1 and CDR2 are SGHTA and FQGNSA.

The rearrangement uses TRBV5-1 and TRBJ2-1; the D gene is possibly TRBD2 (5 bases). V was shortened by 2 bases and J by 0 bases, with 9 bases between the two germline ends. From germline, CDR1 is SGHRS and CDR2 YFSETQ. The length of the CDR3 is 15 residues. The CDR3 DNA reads TGCGCCAGCAGCTTCCAGGACTCCTCCTACAATGAGCAGTTCTTC. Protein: CASSFQDSSYNEQFF.

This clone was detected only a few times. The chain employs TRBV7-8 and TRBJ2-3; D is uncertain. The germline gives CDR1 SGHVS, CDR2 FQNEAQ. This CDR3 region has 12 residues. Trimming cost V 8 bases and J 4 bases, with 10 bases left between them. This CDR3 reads CASRESADTQYF. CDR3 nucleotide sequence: TGTGCCAGCCGCGAGAGTGCAGATACGCAGTATTTT.

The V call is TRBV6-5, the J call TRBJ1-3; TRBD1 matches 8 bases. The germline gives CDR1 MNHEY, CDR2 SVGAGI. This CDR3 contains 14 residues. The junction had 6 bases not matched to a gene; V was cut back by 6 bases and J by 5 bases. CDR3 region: CASRKQGDRNTIYF. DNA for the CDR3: TGTGCCAGCAGAAAACAGGGGGACCGAAACACCATATATTTT.

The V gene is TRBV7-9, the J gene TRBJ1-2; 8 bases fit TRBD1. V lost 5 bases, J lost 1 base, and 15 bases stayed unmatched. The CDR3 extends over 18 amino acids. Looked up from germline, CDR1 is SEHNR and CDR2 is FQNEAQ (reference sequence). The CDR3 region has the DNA TGTGCCAGCAGCCCTCGCTCGGGACAGGCTACCCGTAACTATGGCTACACCTTC. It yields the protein CASSPRSGQATRNYGYTF.

The DNA of the CDR3 is TGTGCCAGCAGCCCCTATGGGGGGGAGTATGGCTACACCTTC. This translates into CASSPYGGEYGYTF. This chain links TRBV7-2 with TRBJ1-2; D may be TRBD1 (5 bases). This CDR3 spans 14 amino acids. Germline V CDR1 and CDR2: SGHTA, FQGNSA. The V end was cut by 5 bases, the J end by 5 bases, with 15 bases between.

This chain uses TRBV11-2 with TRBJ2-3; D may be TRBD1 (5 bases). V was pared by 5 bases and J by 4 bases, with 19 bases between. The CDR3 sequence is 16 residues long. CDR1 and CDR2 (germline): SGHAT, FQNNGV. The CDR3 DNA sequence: TGTGCCAGCAGCCCCGAGTCCAGGGTGCTTTCAGATACGCAGTATTTT. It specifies CASSPESRVLSDTQYF.

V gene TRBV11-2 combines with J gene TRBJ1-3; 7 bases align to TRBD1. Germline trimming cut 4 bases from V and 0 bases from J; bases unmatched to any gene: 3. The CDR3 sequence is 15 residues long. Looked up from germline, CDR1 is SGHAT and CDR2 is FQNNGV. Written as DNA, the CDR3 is TGTGCCAGCAGCTCGAACAGGGGCTCTGGAAACACCATATATTTT. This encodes CASSSNRGSGNTIYF.

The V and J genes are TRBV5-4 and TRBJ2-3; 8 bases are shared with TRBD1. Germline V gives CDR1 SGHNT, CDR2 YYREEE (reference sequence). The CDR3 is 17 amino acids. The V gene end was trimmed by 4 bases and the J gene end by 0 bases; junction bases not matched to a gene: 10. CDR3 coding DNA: TGTGCCAGCAGCCCCAGGGGGCGGCGTCTCAGCACAGATACGCAGTATTTT. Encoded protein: CASSPRGRRLSTDTQYF.

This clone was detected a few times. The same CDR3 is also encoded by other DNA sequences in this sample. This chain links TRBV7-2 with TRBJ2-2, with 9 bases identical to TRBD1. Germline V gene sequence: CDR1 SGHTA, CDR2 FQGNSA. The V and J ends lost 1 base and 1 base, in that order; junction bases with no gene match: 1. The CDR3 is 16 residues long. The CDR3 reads CASSLGGQGNTGELFF. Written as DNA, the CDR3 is TGTGCCAGCAGCTTAGGGGGACAGGGGAACACCGGGGAGCTGTTTTTT.

In nucleotides, the CDR3 is TGTGCCAGCAGCTCCCGACTAGCGGGAGTAGAAGAGCAGTACTTC. It translates to CASSSRLAGVEEQYF. The V call is TRBV5-5, the J call TRBJ2-7, with 12 bases fitting TRBD2. Germline V gene data show CDR1 as SGHKS and CDR2 as YYEKEE (reference sequence). The V gene end was trimmed by 3 bases and the J gene end by 7 bases; junction bases not matched to a gene: 8. The CDR3 is made up of 15 amino acids.

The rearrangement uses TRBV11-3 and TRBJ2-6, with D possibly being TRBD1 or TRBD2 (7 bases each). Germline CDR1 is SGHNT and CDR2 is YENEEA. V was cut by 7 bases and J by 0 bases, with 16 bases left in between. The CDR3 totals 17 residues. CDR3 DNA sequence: TGTGCCAGCACAGGGGGGGCCGGGTACTCTGGGGCCAACGTCCTGACTTTC. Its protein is CASTGGAGYSGANVLTF.

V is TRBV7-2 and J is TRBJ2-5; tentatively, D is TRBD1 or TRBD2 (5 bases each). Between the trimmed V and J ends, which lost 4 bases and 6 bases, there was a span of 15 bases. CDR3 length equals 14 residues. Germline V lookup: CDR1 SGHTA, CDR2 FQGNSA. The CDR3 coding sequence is TGTGCCAGCAGCTGGGACGGTGGGATGAAGACCCAGTACTTC. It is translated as CASSWDGGMKTQYF.

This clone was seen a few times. CDR3 coding DNA: TGTGCCAGCAGCCCCACCGGGACAGGTTACAATGAGCAGTTCTTC. This encodes CASSPTGTGYNEQFF. V is TRBV13 and J is TRBJ2-1; TRBD1 agrees at 8 bases. Trimming took 5 bases from V and 4 from J; bases not matched to a gene: 7. Germline-derived CDR1 and CDR2 are PRHDT and FYEKMQ (reference sequence). There are 15 residues in the CDR3.

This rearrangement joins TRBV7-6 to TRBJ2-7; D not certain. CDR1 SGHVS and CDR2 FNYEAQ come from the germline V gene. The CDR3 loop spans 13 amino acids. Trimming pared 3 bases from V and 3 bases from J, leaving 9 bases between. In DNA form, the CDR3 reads TGTGCCAGCAGCTTCAGAAGAAACTACGAGCAGTACTTC. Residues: CASSFRRNYEQYF.

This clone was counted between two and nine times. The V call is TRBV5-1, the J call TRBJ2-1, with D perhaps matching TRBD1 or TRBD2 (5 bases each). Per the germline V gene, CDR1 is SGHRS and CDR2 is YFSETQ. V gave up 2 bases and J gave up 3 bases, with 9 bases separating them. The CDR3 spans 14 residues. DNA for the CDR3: TGCGCCAGCAGCTTTGGGGGTAGCTACAATGAGCAGTTCTTC. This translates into CASSFGGSYNEQFF.

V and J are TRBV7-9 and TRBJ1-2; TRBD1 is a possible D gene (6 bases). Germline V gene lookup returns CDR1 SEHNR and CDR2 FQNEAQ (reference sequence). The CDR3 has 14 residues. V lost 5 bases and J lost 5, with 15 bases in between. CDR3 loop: CASSPRTGIYGYTF. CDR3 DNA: TGTGCCAGCAGCCCACGTACAGGGATATATGGCTACACCTTC.

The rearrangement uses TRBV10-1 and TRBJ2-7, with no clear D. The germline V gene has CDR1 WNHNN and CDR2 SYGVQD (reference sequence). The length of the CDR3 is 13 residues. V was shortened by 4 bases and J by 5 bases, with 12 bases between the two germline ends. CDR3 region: CASSAQALHEQYF. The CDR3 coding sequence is TGCGCCAGCAGTGCCCAAGCTCTCCACGAGCAGTACTTC.